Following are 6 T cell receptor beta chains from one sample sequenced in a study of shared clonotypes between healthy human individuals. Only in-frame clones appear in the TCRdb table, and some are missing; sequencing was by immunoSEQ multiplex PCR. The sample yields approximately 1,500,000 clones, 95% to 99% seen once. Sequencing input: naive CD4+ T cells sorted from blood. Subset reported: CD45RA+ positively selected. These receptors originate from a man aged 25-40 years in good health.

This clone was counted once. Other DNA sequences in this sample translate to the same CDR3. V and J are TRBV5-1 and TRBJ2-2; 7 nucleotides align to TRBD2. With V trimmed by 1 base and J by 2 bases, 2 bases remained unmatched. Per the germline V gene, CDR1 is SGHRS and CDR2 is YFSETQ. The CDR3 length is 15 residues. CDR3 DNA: TGCGCCAGCAGCTTGTCTAGCGGAAACACCGGGGAGCTGTTTTTT. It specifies CASSLSSGNTGELFF.

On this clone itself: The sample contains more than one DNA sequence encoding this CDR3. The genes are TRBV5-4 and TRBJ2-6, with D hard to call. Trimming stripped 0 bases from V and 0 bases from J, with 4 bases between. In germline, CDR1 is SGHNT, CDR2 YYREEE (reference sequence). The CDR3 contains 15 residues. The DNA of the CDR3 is TGTGCCAGCAGCTTGGTACCCTCTGGGGCCAACGTCCTGACTTTC. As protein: CASSLVPSGANVLTF.

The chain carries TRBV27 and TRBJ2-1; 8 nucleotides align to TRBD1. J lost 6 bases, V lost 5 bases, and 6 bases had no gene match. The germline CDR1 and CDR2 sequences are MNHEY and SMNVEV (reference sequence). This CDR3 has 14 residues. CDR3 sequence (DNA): TGTGCCAGCAGTCTGGGACAGGTAGTCAATGAGCAGTTCTTC. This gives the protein CASSLGQVVNEQFF.

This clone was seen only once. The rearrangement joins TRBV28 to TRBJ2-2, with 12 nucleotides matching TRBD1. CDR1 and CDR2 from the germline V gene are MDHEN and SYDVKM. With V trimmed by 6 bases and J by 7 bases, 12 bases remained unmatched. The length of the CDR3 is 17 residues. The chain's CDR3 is CASRLRWDRGRVGELFF. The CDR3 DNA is TGTGCCAGCAGATTAAGATGGGACAGGGGGCGTGTCGGGGAGCTGTTTTTT. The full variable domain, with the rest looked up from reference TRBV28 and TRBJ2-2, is DVKVTQSSRYLVKRTGEKVFLECVQDMDHENMFWYRQDPGLGLRLIYFSYDVKMKEKGDIPEGYSVSREKKERFSLILESASTNQTSMYLCASRLRWDRGRVGELFFGEGSRLTVL.

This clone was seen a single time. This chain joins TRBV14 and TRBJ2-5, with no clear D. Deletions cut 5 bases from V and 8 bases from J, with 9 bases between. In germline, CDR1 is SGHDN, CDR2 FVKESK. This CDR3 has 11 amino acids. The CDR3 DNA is TGTGCCAGCAGCGGTGGTCCTACCCAGTACTTC. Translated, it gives CASSGGPTQYF.

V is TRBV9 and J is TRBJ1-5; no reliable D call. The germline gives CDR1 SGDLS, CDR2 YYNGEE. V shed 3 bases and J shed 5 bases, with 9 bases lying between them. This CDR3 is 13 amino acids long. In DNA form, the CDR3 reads TGTGCCAGCAGCGGAGACTCATATCAGCCCCAGCATTTT. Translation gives CASSGDSYQPQHF.